A single sample is the source of the 23 T cell receptor beta chains below, sequenced in a study of response to subunit inactivated influenza vaccine. TCRdb itself ran the RT-PCR reads through MiXCR, one entry per CDR3 protein. The table includes 500,000 to 550,000 distinct CDR3 sequences, under 30% detected once. This sample also belongs to another study, concerning T cells expressing NK-cell markers. Per that study: It was by 5'RACE template switching with UMIs that TCR beta cDNA was made.

Here the sequenced sample was CD4+ T cells sorted from PBMCs, taken about 11 days after vaccination. Source of these receptors: a man aged 45-65 years who received an inactivated influenza vaccine.

This rearrangement joins TRBV5-1 to TRBJ1-1; D perhaps matches TRBD1 (6 bases). Trimming left V 4 bases short and J 5 bases short, with 18 bases between. The CDR3 has 15 residues. Germline CDR1 SGHRS, CDR2 YFSETQ. CDR3 sequence: CASSEQETRGTEAFF. CDR3 sequence (DNA): TGCGCCAGCAGCGAGCAGGAGACGAGGGGGACTGAAGCTTTCTTT.

This chain uses TRBV10-3 with TRBJ1-1; D perhaps matches TRBD1 (5 bases). V shed 4 bases and J shed 7 bases, with 10 bases lying between them. The CDR3 sequence is 12 residues long. CDR1 and CDR2 from the germline V gene are ENHRY and SYGVKD. The DNA of the CDR3 is TGTGCCATCAGTGGGGGCCGAAATGAAGCTTTCTTT. Amino acid sequence: CAISGGRNEAFF.

This clonotype has ten or more counts. The chain combines TRBV2 with TRBJ1-2; D not certain. The V end was cut by 1 base, the J end by 2 bases, with 5 bases between. Germline V CDR1 and CDR2: SNHLY, FYNNEI. The CDR3 is 13 amino acids. The DNA of the CDR3 is TGTGCCAGCAGTGAAGACAGAAACTATGGCTACACCTTC. This codes for CASSEDRNYGYTF.

The chain links TRBV28 to TRBJ2-2, with 8 nucleotides matching TRBD1. Germline V gene sequence: CDR1 MDHEN, CDR2 SYDVKM. The ends lost 4 bases at V and 6 bases at J; junction bases unmatched: 10. This CDR3 has 16 amino acids. Here the CDR3 DNA reads TGTGCCAGCAGTTCAACCGGGACAGGTTGGGCCGGGGAGCTGTTTTTT. The encoded protein is CASSSTGTGWAGELFF.

The chain couples TRBV7-3 to TRBJ2-1, with D uncertain. Germline CDR1 is SGHTA and CDR2 is FQGTGA. This CDR3 is 16 amino acids long. The V gene lost 1 base and the J gene lost 1 base, with 11 bases spanning the gap. CDR3 bases: TGTGCCAGCAGCTTAAAATTTGAAGTTTCCTACAATGAGCAGTTCTTC. It specifies CASSLKFEVSYNEQFF.

A few counts support this clonotype. This chain joins TRBV5-1 and TRBJ2-5, with D uncertain. Trimming pared 1 base from V and 1 base from J, leaving 8 bases between. The CDR3 loop spans 14 amino acids. Per the germline V gene, CDR1 is SGHRS and CDR2 is YFSETQ. CDR3 coding DNA: TGCGCCAGCAGCTTGTGGGCTAGCCAAGAGACCCAGTACTTC. Its translation is CASSLWASQETQYF.

This clonotype has a handful of counts. The chain combines TRBV24-1 with TRBJ2-3; TRBD2 matches 11 bases. The J segment lost 5 bases and the V segment lost 6 bases, leaving 6 bases of the junction unmatched. CDR3 length equals 15 residues. CDR1 is KGHDR, CDR2 SFDVKD, per germline. Here the CDR3 DNA reads TGTGCCACCAGTAAACGACTAGCGGGGAGAGATACGCAGTATTTT. This translates into CATSKRLAGRDTQYF.

This clonotype was counted a few times. The J gene is TRBJ2-2, the V gene TRBV7-8, with TRBD2 matching 11 bases. V lost 5 bases, J lost 4 bases, and 3 bases stayed unmatched. CDR3 length: 15 residues. The germline V gene encodes CDR1 SGHVS and CDR2 FQNEAQ. The DNA of the CDR3 is TGTGCCAGCAGCATACTAGCGGGAGCCACCGGGGAGCTGTTTTTT. The encoded protein is CASSILAGATGELFF. Full variable domain (rest looked up from reference TRBV7-8 and TRBJ2-2): GAGVSQSPRYKVAKRGQDVALRCDPISGHVSLFWYQQALGQGPEFLTYFQNEAQLDKSGLPSDRFFAERPEGSVSTLKIQRTQQEDSAVYLCASSILAGATGELFFGEGSRLTVL.

The chain uses TRBV28 and TRBJ2-1; TRBD2 matches at 9 bases. In germline, CDR1 is MDHEN, CDR2 SYDVKM. Germline trimming cut 7 bases from V and 2 bases from J; bases unmatched to any gene: 6. The CDR3 is made up of 15 amino acids. CDR3 bases: TGTGCCAGCATCGTGAGCGGGGGGCCCTACAATGAGCAGTTCTTC. Protein product: CASIVSGGPYNEQFF.

The rearrangement links TRBV12-3 or TRBV12-4 to TRBJ1-6, with 7 bases aligning to TRBD1. This CDR3 region has 13 residues. J gave up 11 bases and V 6 bases, and 7 bases lay outside the gene matches. CDR3 loop: CASRRQGTPPLHF. Written as DNA, the CDR3 is TGTGCCAGCAGAAGACAGGGTACTCCACCCCTCCACTTT.

This clonotype was observed many times. This chain joins TRBV7-2 and TRBJ2-3, with 8 bases lining up with TRBD2. The CDR3 loop spans 16 amino acids. V was clipped by 5 bases and J by 9 bases; unmatched bases: 16. Looked up from germline, CDR1 is SGHTA and CDR2 is FQGNSA. Here the CDR3 reads CASSAPLLYSGTTQYF. The CDR3 DNA sequence: TGTGCCAGCAGCGCGCCCCTTCTTTATAGCGGGACGACGCAGTATTTT.

This clonotype was detected ten times or more. The chain couples TRBV6-6 to TRBJ1-3; unclear D gene. Germline-derived CDR1 and CDR2 are MNHNY and SVGAGI (reference sequence). Trimming cost V 2 bases and J 4 bases, with 6 bases left between them. The CDR3 is made up of 13 amino acids. The CDR3 DNA sequence: TGTGCCAGCAGTTACGGTTGGGGAAACACCATATATTTT. Encoded protein: CASSYGWGNTIYF.

The genes are TRBV9 and TRBJ1-1, with unresolved D. The CDR3 contains 15 residues. V was cut by 0 bases and J by 1 base, with 10 bases left in between. CDR1 and CDR2 from the germline V gene are SGDLS and YYNGEE. DNA of the CDR3: TGTGCCAGCAGCGTAGGAGGCGCGGCGAACACTGAAGCTTTCTTT. Translated, it gives CASSVGGAANTEAFF.

V is TRBV4-3 and J is TRBJ1-6; no reliable D call. V lost 0 bases, J lost 7 bases, and 7 bases lay in between. The length of the CDR3 is 14 residues. Germline V gives CDR1 LGHNA, CDR2 YSLEER. The CDR3: CASSQERENSPLHF. For the CDR3, the DNA is TGCGCCAGCAGCCAAGAACGGGAGAATTCACCCCTCCACTTT.

The CDR3 loop reads CASSAGGGTQPQHF. In DNA, the CDR3 is TGTGCCAGCAGTGCGGGGGGGGGGACTCAGCCCCAGCATTTT. J is TRBJ1-5 and V is TRBV28; maybe TRBD1 (5 bases). The CDR3 contains 14 residues. V lost 5 bases to trimming and J lost 6 bases, with 14 bases between them. CDR1 and CDR2 from the germline V gene are MDHEN and SYDVKM.

This clonotype has more than one count but fewer than ten. The rearrangement links TRBV12-3 or TRBV12-4 to TRBJ2-5; 9 positions agree with TRBD2. The J segment lost 5 bases and the V segment lost 7 bases, leaving 11 bases of the junction unmatched. CDR3 length: 15 residues. This chain's CDR3 is CASTLSGTSWETQYF. The CDR3 DNA reads TGTGCCAGCACCCTTTCCGGGACTAGCTGGGAGACCCAGTACTTC.

The J gene is TRBJ2-1, the V gene TRBV28, with TRBD2 matching over 13 bases. J lost 4 bases, V lost 5 bases, and 11 bases had no gene match. This CDR3 is 18 amino acids long. Germline CDR1 and CDR2: MDHEN and SYDVKM. CDR3 coding DNA: TGTGCCAGCAGTCCCTGGACTAGCGGGAGAACGAATTACAATGAGCAGTTCTTC. Residues: CASSPWTSGRTNYNEQFF.

The V and J genes are TRBV5-6 and TRBJ2-7, with D possibly being TRBD1 (5 bases). V lost 4 bases and J 1 base, leaving 9 bases between the germline ends. CDR3 length: 13 residues. Germline values: CDR1 SGHDT, CDR2 YYEEEE. In DNA form, the CDR3 reads TGTGCCAGCAGCAAGGACACTTCCTACGAGCAGTACTTC. Translating it yields CASSKDTSYEQYF.

This chain joins TRBV12-3 or TRBV12-4 and TRBJ2-1; TRBD2 might be the D (6 bases). V dropped 5 bases and J dropped 6 bases, with 14 bases sitting between them. CDR3 length equals 14 residues. CDR3 amino acids: CASSTPTSPNEQFF. Here the CDR3 DNA reads TGTGCCAGCAGTACACCGACTAGTCCCAATGAGCAGTTCTTC.

In regard to this clonotype: A read error is possible here, since a much larger clone lies one base away. V is TRBV18 and J is TRBJ2-5; maybe TRBD1 (5 bases). CDR3 length equals 12 residues. Germline CDR1 KGHSH, CDR2 LQKENI. DNA for the CDR3: TGTGTCAGCTCACCAGGGCAAGAGACCCAGTACTTC. It encodes CVSSPGQETQYF.

This CDR3 reads CSARETLITDTQYF. CDR3 nucleotides: TGCAGTGCTAGGGAGACTCTGATCACAGATACGCAGTATTTT. The gene calls are TRBV20-1 and TRBJ2-3; D is unclear. Germline V gives CDR1 DFQATT, CDR2 SNEGSKA (reference sequence). V gave up 3 bases and J gave up 2 bases, with 12 bases separating them. CDR3 length equals 14 residues.

The chain is built from TRBV6-1 and TRBJ2-3; TRBD2 matches 9 bases. Trimming at V came to 6 bases and at J to 1 base, leaving 8 bases not matched to a gene. Per the germline V gene, CDR1 is MNHNS and CDR2 is SASEGT. The CDR3 length is 16 residues. This CDR3 is CASSSTQRGGTDTQYF. CDR3 DNA: TGTGCCAGCAGCTCAACACAGCGGGGGGGCACAGATACGCAGTATTTT.

This clonotype has just a few counts. The chain links TRBV12-3 or TRBV12-4 to TRBJ2-4, with 9 bases aligning to TRBD2. CDR3 length: 14 amino acids. After removal of 2 bases from V and 7 bases from J, the junction contained 3 bases not matched to a gene. The CDR3 spells CASSLPAGGNIQYF. CDR3 coding DNA: TGTGCCAGCAGTTTACCAGCGGGAGGTAACATTCAGTACTTC.